The 15 T cell receptor beta chains in this list originate from one sample, sequenced in a study of T-cell reconstitution after alpha-beta-depleted transplantation in children. Unique molecular identifiers were incorporated during preparation of the TCRbeta library. Via MiXCR, TCRdb re-called the PCR reads, giving one row per CDR3 protein. The sample includes about 460,000 distinct CDR3 sequences, 11% of them seen just once. The sample was PBMCs, mostly from graft donor cells, taken 180 days after TCRalphabeta/CD19-depleted stem cell transplant. These receptors all stem from a female patient aged 2-15 years who had a stem cell transplant for aplastic anemia, so the T cells may come from the graft donor.

This clonotype was observed a few times. V usage is TRBV5-1 and J usage is TRBJ1-1; possibly TRBD1 for D (5 bases). Between the trimmed V and J ends, which lost 0 bases and 4 bases, there was a span of 13 bases. Germline V lookup: CDR1 SGHRS, CDR2 YFSETQ. This CDR3 region has 15 residues. The CDR3 sequence is CASSLARVIGTEAFF. DNA of the CDR3: TGCGCCAGCAGCTTGGCCAGGGTTATTGGCACTGAAGCTTTCTTT.

The rearrangement uses TRBV10-3 and TRBJ2-2; TRBD2 matches 9 bases. The CDR3 length is 19 residues. Germline CDR1 reads ENHRY; CDR2 reads SYGVKD. Germline trimming cut 2 bases from V and 0 bases from J; bases unmatched to any gene: 10. The CDR3 is CAISERHLAGAPNTGELFF. The CDR3 DNA sequence: TGTGCCATCAGTGAGCGCCATTTAGCGGGAGCCCCGAACACCGGGGAGCTGTTTTTT.

The chain couples TRBV11-2 to TRBJ2-5; 9 nucleotides match TRBD2. Losses at the gene ends were 5 bases for V and 4 bases for J; bases not matched to a gene: 17. The CDR3 sequence is 18 residues long. Germline CDR1 and CDR2: SGHAT and FQNNGV. CDR3: CASSASAGGGRGLETQYF. The CDR3 nucleotides are TGTGCCAGCAGCGCGTCAGCGGGAGGCGGGAGGGGGCTAGAGACCCAGTACTTC. The complete variable domain, with remaining parts taken from reference TRBV11-2 and TRBJ2-5, reads EAGVAQSPRYKIIEKRQSVAFWCNPISGHATLYWYQQILGQGPKLLIQFQNNGVVDDSQLPKDRFSAERLKGVDSTLKIQPAKLEDSAVYLCASSASAGGGRGLETQYFGPGTRLLVL.

This clonotype was observed a few times. The chain combines TRBV19 with TRBJ2-1, with 9 nucleotides matching TRBD2. Germline CDR1 is LNHDA and CDR2 is SQIVND (reference sequence). Trimming took 6 bases from V and 4 from J; bases not matched to a gene: 13. CDR3 length: 17 amino acids. CDR3 nucleotide sequence: TGTGCCAGTAGGGTGCTAGCGGGGCCCGACTTTTACAATGAGCAGTTCTTC. Translation: CASRVLAGPDFYNEQFF. Complete variable domain (other parts from reference TRBV19 and TRBJ2-1): DGGITQSPKYLFRKEGQNVTLSCEQNLNHDAMYWYRQDPGQGLRLIYYSQIVNDFQKGDIAEGYSVSREKKESFPLTVTSAQKNPTAFYLCASRVLAGPDFYNEQFFGPGTRLTVL.

This clonotype appeared a few times. The chain joins TRBV20-1 to TRBJ1-3, with D uncertain. Germline CDR1 DFQATT, CDR2 SNEGSKA (reference sequence). The CDR3 is made up of 13 amino acids. Deletions cut 5 bases from V and 3 bases from J, with 11 bases between. The DNA of the CDR3 is TGCAGTGCTGGTCGGGTTGGTGGAAACACCATATATTTT. Its protein is CSAGRVGGNTIYF.

The V call is TRBV5-1, the J call TRBJ2-2, with a weak D call TRBD2 (6 bases). V dropped 7 bases and J dropped 7 bases, with 23 bases sitting between them. The CDR3 runs 16 residues. CDR1 SGHRS and CDR2 YFSETQ come from the germline V gene. The CDR3 loop is CASFGGLPDGIGELFF. The DNA of the CDR3 is TGCGCCAGCTTTGGAGGGCTCCCCGACGGGATCGGGGAGCTGTTTTTT.

This clonotype was counted many times. J is TRBJ1-2 and V is TRBV7-2; D is possibly TRBD1 (5 bases). Germline values: CDR1 SGHTA, CDR2 FQGNSA. CDR3 length equals 16 residues. Between the trimmed V and J ends, which lost 0 bases and 2 bases, there was a span of 13 bases. The CDR3 is CASSLAGTRLNYGYTF. As DNA, the CDR3 is TGTGCCAGCAGCTTAGCTGGGACGCGATTAAACTATGGCTACACCTTC.

The chain employs TRBV4-3 and TRBJ1-2, with no clear D. The CDR3 is 14 amino acids. CDR1 and CDR2 from the germline V gene are LGHNA and YSLEER. Trimming removed 4 bases at V and 4 bases at J, with 13 bases between. The CDR3 bases are TGCGCCAGCAGCCGGAGTCCGGGTAGCTATGGCTACACCTTC. Residues: CASSRSPGSYGYTF.

J is TRBJ2-7 and V is TRBV10-3; 8 nucleotides line up with TRBD1. Germline loops: CDR1 ENHRY, CDR2 SYGVKD. CDR3 length: 14 residues. J lost 4 bases, V lost 10 bases, and 12 bases had no gene match. The CDR3 DNA is TGTGCCACAGAGACAGGGGTTGCCCCTTACGAGCAGTACGTC. This encodes CATETGVAPYEQYV.

V gene TRBV5-6 combines with J gene TRBJ1-2; the match to TRBD1 covers 7 bases. V shed 0 bases and J 4 bases; nucleotides not matched to a gene: 6. The germline CDR1 and CDR2 sequences are SGHDT and YYEEEE. The CDR3 totals 15 residues. In DNA, the CDR3 is TGTGCCAGCAGCTTGGATAGACAGGGCCCCTATGGCTACACCTTC. It yields the protein CASSLDRQGPYGYTF.

This clonotype was recorded a few times. This chain connects TRBV5-1 to TRBJ1-1, with TRBD1 identical over 8 bases. J lost 4 bases, V lost 4 bases, and 12 bases had no gene match. This CDR3 is built from 16 residues. Germline V gene sequence: CDR1 SGHRS, CDR2 YFSETQ. In DNA form, the CDR3 reads TGCGCCAGCAGCAAGGACAGGGCCCGGGGGGGCACTGAAGCTTTCTTT. Translated: CASSKDRARGGTEAFF.

This clonotype showed up just a few times. J is TRBJ1-1 and V is TRBV12-3 or TRBV12-4; D remains unclear. The CDR3 sequence is 15 residues long. Trimming stripped 3 bases from V and 5 bases from J, with 16 bases between. The CDR3 spells CASSFFLGTSTEAFF. As DNA, the CDR3 is TGTGCCAGCAGTTTTTTTTTGGGTACGTCGACTGAAGCTTTCTTT.

Here the CDR3 reads CASSQDRELNLPEAFF. The CDR3, as DNA: TGTGCCAGCAGCCAAGACCGTGAGTTGAATCTCCCTGAAGCTTTCTTT. The rearrangement joins TRBV14 to TRBJ1-1; D is unresolved. The CDR3 runs to 16 residues. Germline values: CDR1 SGHDN, CDR2 FVKESK. Between the trimmed V and J ends, which lost 0 bases and 6 bases, there was a span of 17 bases.

This chain joins TRBV19 and TRBJ1-1; D gene uncertain. CDR1 and CDR2 from the germline V gene are LNHDA and SQIVND (reference sequence). CDR3 size: 14 residues. V was clipped by 5 bases and J by 1 base, with 11 bases between them. Written as DNA, the CDR3 is TGTGCCAGTAGTGTCCGGGTTCCGAACACTGAAGCTTTCTTT. It is translated as CASSVRVPNTEAFF.

This clonotype was picked up many times. The chain couples TRBV10-3 to TRBJ2-7; a weak D match, TRBD2 (6 bases). V gave up 8 bases and J gave up 4 bases, with 15 bases separating them. The CDR3 has 13 amino acids. From germline, CDR1 is ENHRY and CDR2 SYGVKD. CDR3 DNA: TGTGCCATCGGAGGCGGGATCTCGTACGAGCAGTACTTC. It translates to CAIGGGISYEQYF.